A selection of T cell receptor beta chains follows, all from one sample in a study of cytomegalovirus exposure and HLA in healthy donors. TCRdb's copy holds only in-frame clones and misses some; the assay was immunoSEQ multiplex PCR. This sample carries 120,000 to 150,000 clones, 78% of them seen once, and the ten largest clones take roughly 2.8%. The sequencing input was PBMCs. These receptors were taken from a male donor in good health and CMV-seronegative. Each CDR3 is given without its conserved first and last residue. The order of the fields is CDR3 protein, D gene, J gene, V gene. D genes are given only for firm matches.

CDR3aa: ASSYKQGKSTEAF; d_gene: .; j_gene: TRBJ1-1; v_gene: TRBV6-6
CDR3aa: ASNLGGNTEAF; d_gene: .; j_gene: TRBJ1-1; v_gene: TRBV25-1
CDR3aa: ASSLGGQGNQPQH; d_gene: TRBD1; j_gene: TRBJ1-5; v_gene: TRBV7-9
CDR3aa: ASSLSHITDTQY; d_gene: .; j_gene: TRBJ2-3; v_gene: TRBV7-3
CDR3aa: ASSPDTQGTQY; d_gene: .; j_gene: TRBJ2-5; v_gene: TRBV5-1
CDR3aa: ASSPRLAGLAGRGETQY; d_gene: TRBD2; j_gene: TRBJ2-5; v_gene: TRBV9
CDR3aa: ASSYSVGADYGYT; d_gene: .; j_gene: TRBJ1-2; v_gene: TRBV6-5
CDR3aa: ASSHPDRLTYEQY; d_gene: .; j_gene: TRBJ2-7; v_gene: TRBV7-9
CDR3aa: AISERGLAGREQF; d_gene: TRBD2; j_gene: TRBJ2-1; v_gene: TRBV10-3
CDR3aa: ASSYLPGGSTGELF; d_gene: TRBD1; j_gene: TRBJ2-2; v_gene: TRBV6-5
CDR3aa: ASSFLTGNTEAF; d_gene: .; j_gene: TRBJ1-1; v_gene: TRBV7-2
CDR3aa: AWSVPPGTYNSPLH; d_gene: .; j_gene: TRBJ1-6; v_gene: TRBV30
CDR3aa: ASSTSGSSYNEQF; d_gene: TRBD2; j_gene: TRBJ2-1; v_gene: TRBV7-2
CDR3aa: AWSPGTEAF; d_gene: .; j_gene: TRBJ1-1; v_gene: TRBV30
CDR3aa: ASSPRDLYNEQF; d_gene: .; j_gene: TRBJ2-1; v_gene: TRBV6-1
CDR3aa: ASSLGGQGPRNQPQH; d_gene: .; j_gene: TRBJ1-5; v_gene: TRBV7-9
CDR3aa: ATDRANRPEQY; d_gene: TRBD1; j_gene: TRBJ2-7; v_gene: TRBV7-9
CDR3aa: ASSPGTGDVAF; d_gene: TRBD1; j_gene: TRBJ1-1; v_gene: TRBV18
CDR3aa: ASSVSGGPREAF; d_gene: TRBD1; j_gene: TRBJ1-1; v_gene: TRBV6-1
CDR3aa: ASSPSDTRKQF; d_gene: .; j_gene: TRBJ2-1; v_gene: TRBV18
CDR3aa: ATSRKVLRTTLGLDTQY; d_gene: .; j_gene: TRBJ2-3; v_gene: TRBV15
CDR3aa: ASSTSQETQY; d_gene: .; j_gene: TRBJ2-5; v_gene: TRBV13
CDR3aa: ASSIGQGKETQY; d_gene: .; j_gene: TRBJ2-5; v_gene: TRBV19
CDR3aa: ATNPSGLAGGPAGELF; d_gene: TRBD2; j_gene: TRBJ2-2; v_gene: TRBV10-3
CDR3aa: ASSQEGRETQY; d_gene: .; j_gene: TRBJ2-5; v_gene: TRBV4-2
CDR3aa: ASSLGGGADNEQF; d_gene: .; j_gene: TRBJ2-1; v_gene: TRBV28
CDR3aa: ASSPHQSVTEAF; d_gene: .; j_gene: TRBJ1-1; v_gene: TRBV7-9
CDR3aa: ASSTGQGSLNEKLF; d_gene: TRBD1; j_gene: TRBJ1-4; v_gene: TRBV19
CDR3aa: ASSRGGGNGNTIY; d_gene: .; j_gene: TRBJ1-3; v_gene: TRBV7-2
CDR3aa: ASSLGLAGGAVYNEQF; d_gene: TRBD2; j_gene: TRBJ2-1; v_gene: TRBV27
CDR3aa: ASSETLRDTEAF; d_gene: .; j_gene: TRBJ1-1; v_gene: TRBV6-1
CDR3aa: ASSTRTSSSYNEQF; d_gene: TRBD2; j_gene: TRBJ2-1; v_gene: TRBV19
CDR3aa: ASSPLRLSPTLYEQY; d_gene: .; j_gene: TRBJ2-7; v_gene: TRBV18
CDR3aa: ASSLGARPMSNTEAF; d_gene: .; j_gene: TRBJ1-1; v_gene: TRBV27
CDR3aa: AWSVNTYEQY; d_gene: .; j_gene: TRBJ2-7; v_gene: TRBV30
CDR3aa: SVEQGIYT; d_gene: .; j_gene: TRBJ1-2; v_gene: TRBV29-1
CDR3aa: ATSIHRQGAYEQY; d_gene: TRBD1; j_gene: .; v_gene: TRBV15
CDR3aa: ASSSQGSSGYT; d_gene: .; j_gene: TRBJ1-2; v_gene: TRBV7-3
CDR3aa: ASSIKQDLGQPQH; d_gene: .; j_gene: TRBJ1-5; v_gene: TRBV5-6
CDR3aa: ASSLAGGYEQY; d_gene: .; j_gene: TRBJ2-7; v_gene: TRBV7-8
CDR3aa: ASSLPPQGGSPLH; d_gene: TRBD1; j_gene: TRBJ1-6; v_gene: TRBV5-5
CDR3aa: ASSLVGSSYNEQF; d_gene: .; j_gene: TRBJ2-1; v_gene: TRBV5-1
CDR3aa: ASSDALKGEHLQQY; d_gene: .; j_gene: TRBJ2-7; v_gene: TRBV6-1
CDR3aa: SVQGGVTEAF; d_gene: .; j_gene: TRBJ1-1; v_gene: TRBV29-1
CDR3aa: SDRGQAIDGYT; d_gene: TRBD1; j_gene: TRBJ1-2; v_gene: TRBV29-1